What follows is one T cell receptor (beta chain) and its context. The antigen is not known. Isolation of CD4+ naive, central memory, regulatory and stem cell-like memory cells was achieved by sorting via CD45RO/CCR7/CD25/CD127/CD95/CD27. The data were taken from a study of beta chain features in type 1 diabetes. V lost 3 bases and J lost 16, with 19 bases in between. CDR1 is KGHSH and CDR2 is LQKENI in the germline V gene. CDR3 length equals 13 residues. Every isolated RNA sample was fully reverse transcribed, so sequencing captured expressed TCRB transcripts. Libraries were prepared by immunoSEQ multiplex PCR; TCRdb keeps only in-frame clonotypes and omits some of them. This table holds around 430,000 clones, approximately 30% found once. Findings of the study overall: Type 1 diabetes patients had fewer VDJ junction insertions and more deletions. For patients, the naive, central memory and Treg TCRB repertoires appeared more alike than for healthy donors.

Sequencing was performed on naive CD4+ T cells from blood. The V and J genes are TRBV18 and TRBJ2-4, with D possibly matching TRBD2 (7 bases). The receptor's source is a man younger than 35 in good health. The CDR3 sequence: CASSPDQGRGPYF. The CDR3 DNA is TGTGCCAGCTCACCCGACCAGGGGCGGGGGCCTTACTTC.